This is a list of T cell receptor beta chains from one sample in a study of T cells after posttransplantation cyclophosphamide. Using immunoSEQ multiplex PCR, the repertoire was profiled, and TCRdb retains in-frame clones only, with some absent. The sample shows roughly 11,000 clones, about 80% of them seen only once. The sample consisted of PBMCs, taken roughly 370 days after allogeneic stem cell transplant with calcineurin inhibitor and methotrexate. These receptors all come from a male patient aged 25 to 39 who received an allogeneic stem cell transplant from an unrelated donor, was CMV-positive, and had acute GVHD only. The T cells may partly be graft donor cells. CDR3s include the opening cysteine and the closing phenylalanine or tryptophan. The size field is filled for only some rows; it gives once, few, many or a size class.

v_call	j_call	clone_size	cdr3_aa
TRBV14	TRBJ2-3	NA	CASSYVGGPAQYF
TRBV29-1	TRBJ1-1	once	CSVGGQGNDRTEAFF
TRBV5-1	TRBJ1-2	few	CASSSTGRNYNGYTF
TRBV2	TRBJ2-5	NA	CASSLGTEQETQYF
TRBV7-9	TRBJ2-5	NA	CASSPRLAGEETQYF
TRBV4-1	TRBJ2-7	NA	CASSPRDSSYEQYF
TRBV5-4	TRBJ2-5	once	CASSLGSGWSETQYF
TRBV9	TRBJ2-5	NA	CASSSLAGVETQYF
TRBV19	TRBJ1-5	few	CASSWGQRSNQPQHF
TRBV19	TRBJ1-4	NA	CASSPGQGVHEKLFF
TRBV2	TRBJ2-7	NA	CASSWDYLFEQYF
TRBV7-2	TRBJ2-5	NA	CASSPGQGRGETQYF
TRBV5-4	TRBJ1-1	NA	CASISKGDASEAFF
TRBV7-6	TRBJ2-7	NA	CASSFARTYEQYF